This is a list of T cell receptor beta chains from one sample in a study of T-cell memory formation after mild COVID-19. TCRdb reanalysed the 5' RACE reads using MiXCR and keeps one entry per CDR3 protein. Of 400,000 or so distinct CDR3 sequences listed, about 19% are singletons. The sequenced sample was PBMCs or a T cell subset sorted from them (not recorded which). These TCRs come from an adult woman who had mild COVID-19 (a few samples of this study predate the infection). Cell type and time point are not known. Both conserved end residues are part of each CDR3. D genes are given only for firm matches.

v_call: TRBV20-1; cdr3_length: 14; d_call: -; j_call: TRBJ2-2; cdr3_aa: CSARGPGGTGELFF
v_call: TRBV12-3/TRBV12-4; cdr3_length: 11; d_call: -; j_call: TRBJ2-7; cdr3_aa: CASSGSYEQYF
v_call: TRBV12-3/TRBV12-4; cdr3_length: 16; d_call: -; j_call: TRBJ1-5; cdr3_aa: CASSPINTGSNQPQHF
v_call: TRBV5-6; cdr3_length: 15; d_call: TRBD2; j_call: TRBJ2-3; cdr3_aa: CASSRGGTSTDTQYF
v_call: TRBV9; cdr3_length: 15; d_call: TRBD2; j_call: TRBJ2-3; cdr3_aa: CASSPSGRETDTQYF
v_call: TRBV4-2; cdr3_length: 16; d_call: -; j_call: TRBJ2-1; cdr3_aa: CASSQAGWDSYNEQFF
v_call: TRBV12-3/TRBV12-4; cdr3_length: 16; d_call: -; j_call: TRBJ1-2; cdr3_aa: CASSLSGHIASNGYTF
v_call: TRBV28; cdr3_length: 14; d_call: TRBD1; j_call: TRBJ2-7; cdr3_aa: CASIRDRRSYEQYF
v_call: TRBV12-3/TRBV12-4; cdr3_length: 15; d_call: -; j_call: TRBJ2-1; cdr3_aa: CASSLPRDLSNEQFF
v_call: TRBV6-6; cdr3_length: 15; d_call: TRBD1; j_call: TRBJ1-5; cdr3_aa: CASSYPGQGSQPQHF
v_call: TRBV7-9; cdr3_length: 14; d_call: -; j_call: TRBJ2-1; cdr3_aa: CASSPGNLYNEQFF
v_call: TRBV12-3/TRBV12-4; cdr3_length: 13; d_call: -; j_call: TRBJ2-3; cdr3_aa: CASSIGRRDTQYF
v_call: TRBV20-1; cdr3_length: 15; d_call: -; j_call: TRBJ2-3; cdr3_aa: CSESRGGTSTDTQYF
v_call: TRBV24-1; cdr3_length: 15; d_call: TRBD2; j_call: TRBJ2-1; cdr3_aa: CATSDLTSGYNEQFF
v_call: TRBV2; cdr3_length: 13; d_call: TRBD1; j_call: TRBJ1-3; cdr3_aa: CASSPDRAASVYF
v_call: TRBV6-5; cdr3_length: 12; d_call: -; j_call: TRBJ1-2; cdr3_aa: CATTQGLYGYTF
v_call: TRBV30; cdr3_length: 15; d_call: -; j_call: TRBJ2-2; cdr3_aa: CAWSVRGSNTGELFF
v_call: TRBV7-3; cdr3_length: 14; d_call: TRBD1; j_call: TRBJ2-7; cdr3_aa: CASSSGGSSYEQYF
v_call: TRBV20-1; cdr3_length: 12; d_call: -; j_call: TRBJ2-1; cdr3_aa: CSARTAYNEQFF
v_call: TRBV11-2; cdr3_length: 13; d_call: -; j_call: TRBJ1-2; cdr3_aa: CASSLDPPGGYTF
v_call: TRBV3-1; cdr3_length: 16; d_call: -; j_call: TRBJ2-3; cdr3_aa: CASSQGGPIPPDTQYF
v_call: TRBV4-1; cdr3_length: 17; d_call: -; j_call: TRBJ2-6; cdr3_aa: CASSQESVGTGANVLTF
v_call: TRBV4-1; cdr3_length: 15; d_call: -; j_call: TRBJ2-4; cdr3_aa: CASSPLRVAKNIQYF
v_call: TRBV9; cdr3_length: 13; d_call: TRBD1; j_call: TRBJ1-4; cdr3_aa: CASRETGSEKLFF
v_call: TRBV12-3/TRBV12-4; cdr3_length: 12; d_call: -; j_call: TRBJ1-5; cdr3_aa: CASSFGEQPQHF
v_call: TRBV19; cdr3_length: 15; d_call: -; j_call: TRBJ2-6; cdr3_aa: CASTANKPGANVLTF
v_call: TRBV6-1; cdr3_length: 15; d_call: -; j_call: TRBJ2-6; cdr3_aa: CASSHDNSGANVLTF
v_call: TRBV29-1; cdr3_length: 13; d_call: -; j_call: TRBJ1-3; cdr3_aa: CSAIPGSGNTIYF
v_call: TRBV5-1; cdr3_length: 18; d_call: TRBD2; j_call: TRBJ2-7; cdr3_aa: CASSPTGTSGGAQYEQYF
v_call: TRBV11-3; cdr3_length: 15; d_call: -; j_call: TRBJ2-7; cdr3_aa: CASSLRGSDSYEQYF